The T cell receptor beta chain under discussion was sequenced for a study of cytomegalovirus exposure and HLA in healthy donors. Study-wide results and limits: According to a later analysis, TCR clusters from the first cohort tended to co-occur in the 120 or so validation repertoires. In vitro data verified three CMV-associated chains as specific for CMV antigens.

Points on this clone: Its antigen is not identified.

Using immunoSEQ multiplex PCR, the repertoire was profiled, and TCRdb retains in-frame clones only, with some absent. The sample includes roughly 190,000 clones, about 89% of them seen just once. There are 16 residues in the CDR3. In germline, CDR1 is MGHDK, CDR2 SYGVNS. The V and J ends lost 3 bases and 6 bases, in that order; junction bases with no gene match: 13. Input material: PBMCs. The receptor comes from a man in his thirties or forties in good health and CMV-seropositive. The chain uses TRBV25-1 and TRBJ1-2; 7 nucleotides align to TRBD1. The CDR3 nucleotides read TGTGCCAGCAGTGATACCCGACTCGACAGGGCTCATGGCTACACCTTC. Its protein product is CASSDTRLDRAHGYTF.